Below, 20 T cell receptor beta chains from the same sample are listed, as sequenced in a study of blood T cell repertoires in COVID-19. TCRdb's table, derived via immunoSEQ multiplex PCR, lists solely in-frame clones and lacks some. The sample holds around 260,000 clones; around 90% are singletons and the top ten take around 2.6%. Sequences were obtained from peripheral blood. The receptors here all came from a person aged 18-30 years with COVID-19, enrolled during active disease.

V and J are TRBV6-1 and TRBJ1-2; 9 bases align to TRBD1. This CDR3 has 12 amino acids. The V segment lost 5 bases and the J segment 6 bases; nucleotides outside the gene matches: 1. CDR1 and CDR2 (germline): MNHNS, SASEGT. The CDR3 sequence is CASSRTGDGYTF. CDR3 nucleotides: TGTGCCAGCAGTAGGACAGGGGATGGCTACACCTTC.

V is TRBV6-2 or TRBV6-3 and J is TRBJ2-7; TRBD2 matches 7 bases. V lost 5 bases and J lost 2; bases outside the gene matches: 6. The germline gives CDR1 MNHEY, CDR2 SVGEGT. This CDR3 is built from 14 residues. The CDR3 reads CASSPGLPAYEQYF. CDR3 coding DNA: TGTGCCAGCAGTCCGGGACTACCCGCCTACGAGCAGTACTTC.

The V and J genes are TRBV6-5 and TRBJ1-1; tentatively, D is TRBD1 (6 bases). This CDR3 has 15 residues. Germline loops: CDR1 MNHEY, CDR2 SVGAGI. Deletions cut 6 bases from V and 5 bases from J, with 19 bases between. The DNA of the CDR3 is TGTGCCAGCAGCCCCGGGAGCGGGGGGCTTACTGAAGCTTTCTTT. Translating it yields CASSPGSGGLTEAFF.

The chain is built from TRBV7-9 and TRBJ2-3; D is possibly TRBD1 (7 bases). The CDR3 runs 14 residues. Germline loops: CDR1 SEHNR, CDR2 FQNEAQ (reference sequence). V was clipped by 3 bases and J by 6 bases, with 13 bases between them. As DNA, the CDR3 is TGTGCCAGCAGCTTCACTAGCAGGGGGGATACGCAGTATTTT. Translating it yields CASSFTSRGDTQYF. The whole variable domain, remainder taken from reference TRBV7-9 and TRBJ2-3, is DTGVSQNPRHKITKRGQNVTFRCDPISEHNRLYWYRQTLGQGPEFLTYFQNEAQLEKSRLLSDRFSAERPKGSFSTLEIQRTEQGDSAMYLCASSFTSRGDTQYFGPGTRLTVL.

This clone was seen just once. The chain has TRBV5-6 and TRBJ2-4, with D possibly being TRBD2 (7 bases). Per germline, CDR1 SGHDT and CDR2 YYEEEE. The CDR3 totals 12 residues. Trimming removed 5 bases from V and 8 bases from J, with 11 bases in between. As DNA, the CDR3 is TGTGCCAGCAGTGCGGGGGCTGACATTCAGTACTTC. It translates to CASSAGADIQYF.

The chain combines TRBV9 with TRBJ2-7; D is unresolved. The length of the CDR3 is 12 residues. Germline V gene sequence: CDR1 SGDLS, CDR2 YYNGEE. V dropped 3 bases and J dropped 5 bases, with 9 bases sitting between them. In DNA, the CDR3 is TGTGCCAGCAGCGACGCCAGGAACGAGCAGTACTTC. It translates to CASSDARNEQYF. Based on the CDR3 plus reference TRBV9 and TRBJ2-7, the full variable domain is DSGVTQTPKHLITATGQRVTLRCSPRSGDLSVYWYQQSLDQGLQFLIQYYNGEERAKGNILERFSAQQFPDLHSELNLSSLELGDSALYFCASSDARNEQYFGPGTRLTVT.

The gene calls are TRBV5-4 and TRBJ1-2; no firm D call. Germline V gene data show CDR1 as SGHNT and CDR2 as YYREEE (reference sequence). CDR3 length: 14 residues. Between the trimmed V and J ends, which lost 1 base and 7 bases, there was a span of 14 bases. The CDR3 sequence is CASSLPGEQSGYTF. CDR3 sequence (DNA): TGTGCCAGCAGCTTGCCGGGTGAGCAGAGTGGCTACACCTTC.

The gene calls are TRBV7-8 and TRBJ1-2; D ambiguous. Trimming stripped 1 base from V and 4 bases from J, with 10 bases between. The CDR3 sequence is 14 residues long. Germline loops: CDR1 SGHVS, CDR2 FQNEAQ. DNA of the CDR3: TGTGCCAGCAGCTTAGAATCATCGGGCTATGGCTACACCTTC. Encoded protein: CASSLESSGYGYTF. The complete variable domain, with remaining parts taken from reference TRBV7-8 and TRBJ1-2, reads GAGVSQSPRYKVAKRGQDVALRCDPISGHVSLFWYQQALGQGPEFLTYFQNEAQLDKSGLPSDRFFAERPEGSVSTLKIQRTQQEDSAVYLCASSLESSGYGYTFGSGTRLTVV.

The rearrangement uses TRBV4-3 and TRBJ2-1; 7 bases are a match to TRBD2. This CDR3 has 17 residues. Germline-derived CDR1 and CDR2 are LGHNA and YSLEER. Unmatched junction bases numbered 5, after V lost 0 bases and J lost 0 bases. CDR3 region: CASSQESGGVSYNEQFF. CDR3 bases: TGCGCCAGCAGCCAAGAATCTGGGGGGGTCTCCTACAATGAGCAGTTCTTC.

The chain links TRBV28 to TRBJ2-1, with 7 nucleotides matching TRBD2. This CDR3 is 14 amino acids long. Losses at the gene ends were 5 bases for V and 9 bases for J; bases not matched to a gene: 10. Per germline, CDR1 MDHEN and CDR2 SYDVKM. The CDR3, as DNA: TGTGCCAGCAGTCTACTATGGCGGGGGAGTGAGCAGTTCTTC. Its protein is CASSLLWRGSEQFF.

A single count supports this clone. This chain connects TRBV5-1 to TRBJ2-7, with 8 bases matching TRBD1. J gave up 4 bases and V 4 bases, and 4 bases lay outside the gene matches. CDR1 and CDR2 (germline): SGHRS, YFSETQ. The CDR3 covers 13 residues. In DNA form, the CDR3 reads TGCGCCAGCAGCGAGGACAGGGAATACGAGCAGTACTTC. This translates into CASSEDREYEQYF.

This chain links TRBV28 with TRBJ1-2, with TRBD1 matching over 8 bases. The CDR3 spans 14 residues. Germline V gives CDR1 MDHEN, CDR2 SYDVKM. With 8 bases clipped from V and 2 bases from J, the junction kept 7 bases outside the gene matches. CDR3 residues: CASGDRGLNYGYTF. CDR3 in DNA: TGTGCCAGCGGCGACAGGGGACTCAACTATGGCTACACCTTC.

The chain links TRBV30 to TRBJ2-1; TRBD2 matches 11 bases. V shed 7 bases and J 1 base; nucleotides not matched to a gene: 6. The CDR3 sequence is 15 residues long. The V gene's germline CDR1 is GTSNPN and CDR2 SVGIG (reference sequence). CDR3 protein: CALGLAERSYNEQFF. CDR3 DNA sequence: TGTGCCTTGGGACTAGCGGAGAGATCCTACAATGAGCAGTTCTTC. The full variable domain, in which reference TRBV30 and TRBJ2-1 provide the parts outside the CDR3, is SQTIHQWPATLVQPVGSPLSLECTVEGTSNPNLYWYRQAAGRGLQLLFYSVGIGQISSEVPQNLSASRPQDRQFILSSKKLLLSDSGFYLCALGLAERSYNEQFFGPGTRLTVL.

The chain employs TRBV5-4 and TRBJ1-4; 8 nucleotides match TRBD1. Trimming removed 4 bases from V and 2 bases from J; junction bases left unmatched: 7. Germline CDR1 and CDR2: SGHNT and YYREEE (reference sequence). The length of the CDR3 is 16 residues. The CDR3 loop is CASSRTGSGTNEKLFF. CDR3 bases: TGTGCCAGCAGCAGGACAGGGTCGGGCACTAATGAAAAACTGTTTTTT. Full variable domain (rest looked up from reference TRBV5-4 and TRBJ1-4): ETGVTQSPTHLIKTRGQQVTLRCSSQSGHNTVSWYQQALGQGPQFIFQYYREEENGRGNFPPRFSGLQFPNYSSELNVNALELDDSALYLCASSRTGSGTNEKLFFGSGTQLSVL.

The V call is TRBV28, the J call TRBJ2-4; possibly TRBD1 for D (6 bases). V was cut by 6 bases and J by 1 base, with 13 bases left in between. The germline V gene has CDR1 MDHEN and CDR2 SYDVKM. The CDR3 has 15 amino acids. The CDR3 nucleotides are TGTGCCAGCAGCGGACTGGGGGCGGCCAAAAACATTCAGTACTTC. Its protein is CASSGLGAAKNIQYF.

This sequence joins TRBV2 and TRBJ1-5, with D unclear. The V gene's germline CDR1 is SNHLY and CDR2 FYNNEI. This CDR3 region has 13 residues. V lost 4 bases, J lost 4 bases, and 8 bases lay in between. CDR3 sequence reads: CASSVQSNQPQHF. CDR3 sequence (DNA): TGTGCCAGCAGTGTACAGTCAAATCAGCCCCAGCATTTT.

The gene calls are TRBV5-1 and TRBJ2-2; perhaps TRBD2 as D (6 bases). Trimming left V 0 bases short and J 0 bases short, with 12 bases between. CDR3 length: 17 amino acids. Germline V CDR1 and CDR2: SGHRS, YFSETQ. CDR3 in DNA: TGCGCCAGCAGCTTGGCGGAGGCGGGGACGAACACCGGGGAGCTGTTTTTT. Amino acid sequence: CASSLAEAGTNTGELFF.

J is TRBJ2-7 and V is TRBV19, with no clear D. V lost 1 base to trimming and J lost 0 bases, with 13 bases between them. Germline V gives CDR1 LNHDA, CDR2 SQIVND (reference sequence). This CDR3 comprises 16 residues. In DNA, the CDR3 is TGTGCCAGTAGTATAGTCCACGGTGAGAGCTCCTACGAGCAGTACTTC. Amino acid sequence: CASSIVHGESSYEQYF.

This rearrangement joins TRBV25-1 to TRBJ2-2; 9 nucleotides match TRBD1. Looked up from germline, CDR1 is MGHDK and CDR2 is SYGVNS. V lost 5 bases and J lost 1; bases outside the gene matches: 5. The CDR3 totals 16 residues. In DNA form, the CDR3 reads TGTGCCAGCAGTACAGGGGGCGACGGGAACACCGGGGAGCTGTTTTTT. The encoded protein is CASSTGGDGNTGELFF.

The chain recombines TRBV2 with TRBJ1-1, with unresolved D. The germline V and J ends were trimmed by 8 bases and 2 bases, with 12 bases remaining between them. The germline CDR1 and CDR2 sequences are SNHLY and FYNNEI. The CDR3 contains 13 residues. CDR3 sequence reads: CASWRPGNTEAFF. CDR3 nucleotide sequence: TGTGCCAGCTGGCGGCCCGGAAACACTGAAGCTTTCTTT.